This T cell receptor (beta chain) derives from a study of T-cell memory formation after mild COVID-19. This clonotype was counted many times. Germline values: CDR1 LNHDA, CDR2 SQIVND (reference sequence). There are 14 residues in the CDR3. Trimming pared 3 bases from V and 4 bases from J, leaving 10 bases between. One entry per CDR3 protein, called by TCRdb with MiXCR from the 5' RACE reads. Counted here are 400,000 or so distinct CDR3 sequences, roughly 21% occurring once; the ten biggest clones make up approximately 12%. V usage is TRBV19 and J usage is TRBJ2-1; D is possibly TRBD1 or TRBD2 (5 bases each). This clonotype was obtained from an adult woman who had mild COVID-19 (a few samples of this study predate the infection). Cell type and time point are not known. The sample comprised PBMCs or a T cell subset sorted from them (not recorded which). The CDR3 sequence is CASSIGGDYNEQFF. For the CDR3, the DNA is TGTGCCAGTAGTATTGGGGGAGATTACAATGAGCAGTTCTTC.